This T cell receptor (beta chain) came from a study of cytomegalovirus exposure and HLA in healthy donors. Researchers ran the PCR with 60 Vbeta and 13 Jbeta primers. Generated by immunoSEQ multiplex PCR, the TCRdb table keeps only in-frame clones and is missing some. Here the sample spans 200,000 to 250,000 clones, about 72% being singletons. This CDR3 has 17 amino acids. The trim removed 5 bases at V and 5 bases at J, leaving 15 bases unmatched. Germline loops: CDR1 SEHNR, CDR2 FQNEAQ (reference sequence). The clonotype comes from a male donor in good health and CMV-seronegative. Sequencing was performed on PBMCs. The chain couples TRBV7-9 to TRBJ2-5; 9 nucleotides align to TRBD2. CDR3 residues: CASSGPRVREGRETQYF. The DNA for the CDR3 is TGTGCCAGCAGCGGACCTAGAGTGCGGGAGGGCCGCGAGACCCAGTACTTC.